This passage covers 3 T cell receptor beta chains from one sample sequenced in a study of shared clonotypes between healthy human individuals. TCRdb's copy holds only in-frame clones and misses some; the assay was immunoSEQ multiplex PCR. The profile shows about 580,000 clones, roughly 98% of them singletons. Terminally differentiated effector memory CD45RA+ cells were left out of the naive CD8 fraction, which was CD45RO-negative and positively selected for CCR7. Sequenced: naive CD8+ T cells sorted from blood. The receptors were sampled from a man younger than 40 in good health.

The chain combines TRBV15 with TRBJ2-2; D may be TRBD1 (6 bases). Trimming stripped 0 bases from V and 2 bases from J, with 13 bases between. This CDR3 spans 17 amino acids. Germline-derived CDR1 and CDR2 are LNHNV and YYDKDF (reference sequence). The chain's CDR3 is CATSRDSRTVNTGELFF. CDR3 coding DNA: TGTGCCACCAGCAGAGATTCTAGGACAGTAAACACCGGGGAGCTGTTTTTT.

The V call is TRBV6-1, the J call TRBJ2-1; TRBD2 might be the D (5 bases). CDR3 length: 16 residues. V lost 2 bases to trimming and J lost 0 bases, with 11 bases between them. The germline V gene encodes CDR1 MNHNS and CDR2 SASEGT. CDR3 region: CASSERLPSSYNEQFF. For the CDR3, the DNA is TGTGCCAGCAGTGAAAGACTACCGAGCTCCTACAATGAGCAGTTCTTC.

This clone was recorded once. The V call is TRBV4-1, the J call TRBJ2-1; D is perhaps TRBD1 or TRBD2 (6 bases each). Trimming took 0 bases from V and 2 from J, leaving 11 bases between them. The CDR3 totals 16 residues. Germline-derived CDR1 and CDR2 are MGHRA and YSYEKL. The CDR3 loop reads CASSQDGGLPYNEQFF. The CDR3 bases are TGCGCCAGCAGCCAAGATGGGGGGCTTCCCTACAATGAGCAGTTCTTC.